These T cell receptor beta chains were read from a single sample in a study of CD4 T cells in relation to SARS-CoV-2 and coronaviruses. Profiling relied on immunoSEQ multiplex PCR, and the TCRdb table lists in-frame clones only, not all of them. The sample has about 36,000 clones; 70% to 85% are singletons. Their antigens are not known. Sequenced sample: memory CD4+ T cells from PBMCs, cultured in vitro. The receptors here all came from an adult with COVID-19. Both conserved end residues are part of each CDR3. D genes are given only for firm matches. Size tells how often a clone was seen (once, few, many) or the class of an expanded clone, and some rows leave it out.

>.|TRBV5-1|TRBJ2-1|few
TGCGCCAGCAGCTTGGCCCGGGGGCCTACCAATGAGCAGTTCTTC
CASSLARGPTNEQFF
>.|TRBV9|TRBJ1-4|.
TGTGCCAGCAGCGGGACCAGGGGCGATAATGAAAAACTGTTTTTT
CASSGTRGDNEKLFF
>TRBD2|TRBV7-9|TRBJ2-2|few
TGTGCCAGCAGCTTAGCGCATTCAAGACTAGCGGGAGAGGCCGGGGAGCTGTTTTTT
CASSLAHSRLAGEAGELFF
>TRBD1|TRBV6-2/TRBV6-3|TRBJ2-7|.
TGTGCCAGCAGTCAGGGGGCCTCATCCTACGAGCAGTACTTC
CASSQGASSYEQYF
>.|TRBV4-2|TRBJ2-7|.
TGTGCCAGCAGCCAAGATCGAGCGGAGTCCTACGAGCAGTACTTC
CASSQDRAESYEQYF
>.|TRBV7-2|TRBJ2-7|.
TGTGCCAGCAGCCTCCCGGTCTCCTACGAGCAGTACTTC
CASSLPVSYEQYF
>TRBD1|TRBV2|TRBJ2-7|.
TGTGCCAGCAGTGGGGGACAGAGCTCCTACGAGCAGTACTTC
CASSGGQSSYEQYF
>TRBD1|TRBV11-3|TRBJ2-5|.
TGTGCCAGCAGCCTCGGACAGGCCAGGGGGGAGACCCAGTACTTC
CASSLGQARGETQYF
>.|TRBV28|TRBJ1-1|few
TGTGCCAGCAGCCCCCTCAGCGGGGATTCTAACACTGAAGCTTTCTTT
CASSPLSGDSNTEAFF
>.|TRBV5-6|TRBJ2-5|.
TGTGCCAGCAGCGCCCTAGCGACCCCCGGGGAGACCCAGTACTTC
CASSALATPGETQYF
>.|TRBV5-4|TRBJ2-5|.
TGTGCCAGCAGCTTGGAGGGCCCAGGGACCCAGTACTTC
CASSLEGPGTQYF
>.|TRBV4-1|TRBJ2-7|.
TGCGCCAGCAGCCACCCCCAAACGCCCTACGAGCAGTACTTC
CASSHPQTPYEQYF
>TRBD2|TRBV7-2|TRBJ2-7|.
TGTGCCAGCAGCACTACTAGCGGGAGTGGATACGAGCAGTACTTC
CASSTTSGSGYEQYF
>.|TRBV28|TRBJ1-4|.
TGTGCCAGCAGTTTATTCGGCCAGGGGAGTGAAAAACTGTTTTTT
CASSLFGQGSEKLFF
>TRBD1|TRBV5-4|TRBJ2-5|.
TGTGCCAGCAGCCGAGGGGGCTCAGAGACCCAGTACTTC
CASSRGGSETQYF
>TRBD1|TRBV5-5|TRBJ2-7|.
TGTGCCAGCAGCCGACAGGGGGATACCGAGCAGTACTTC
CASSRQGDTEQYF
>.|TRBV9|TRBJ1-1|.
TGTGCCAGCAGCGTAGCCGTGAACACTGAAGCTTTCTTT
CASSVAVNTEAFF
>.|TRBV13|TRBJ2-5|.
TGTGCCAGCAGGGGTAGCGAAACCAGTCAAGAGACCCAGTACTTC
CASRGSETSQETQYF
>.|TRBV4-1|TRBJ2-7|.
TGCGCCAGCAGCCAAGCTGGGGTGTGGGGAGACGAGCAGTACTTC
CASSQAGVWGDEQYF
>.|TRBV6-5|TRBJ2-2|.
TGTGCCAGCCGGGCAGGGTTTAACACCGGGGAGCTGTTTTTT
CASRAGFNTGELFF
>.|TRBV18|TRBJ2-1|once
TGTGCCAGCTCACCGCTGCTGGGGAAATCTTACTCCTACAATGAGCAGTTCTTC
CASSPLLGKSYSYNEQFF
>TRBD1|TRBV12-3/TRBV12-4|TRBJ2-7|once
TGTGCCAGCAGCATAGGGACAGACGAGCAGTACTTC
CASSIGTDEQYF
>.|TRBV28|TRBJ1-5|.
TGTGCCAGCAGTCTCAGGGTGCAAGGGCAGCCCCAGCATTTT
CASSLRVQGQPQHF
>TRBD1|TRBV19|TRBJ2-4|.
TGTGCCAGTAGTACTTACGACAGGGGAAGCATTCAGTACTTC
CASSTYDRGSIQYF
>.|TRBV7-9|TRBJ1-1|.
TGTGCCAGCAGCCCCGGGATTATCACCTCGAACACTGAAGCTTTCTTT
CASSPGIITSNTEAFF
>TRBD2|TRBV6-5|TRBJ2-1|few
TGTGCCGGTAATAGCGGGAGTCGGTGGAATGAGCAGTTCTTC
CAGNSGSRWNEQFF
>TRBD1|TRBV7-7|TRBJ2-5|.
TGTGCTAGCAGCTTAGCGATCATCGGGACAGGGCCCCAAGAGACCCAGTACTTC
CASSLAIIGTGPQETQYF
>.|TRBV18|TRBJ1-5|.
TGTGCCAGCTCACCACCGTGGAGACAGGCCGGCAATCAGCCCCAGCATTTT
CASSPPWRQAGNQPQHF
>TRBD2|TRBV19|TRBJ2-1|.
TGTGCCAGTAGTAAAATGACTAGCGGGAGATTAGGGCAGTTCTTC
CASSKMTSGRLGQFF
>.|TRBV27|TRBJ1-6|.
TGTGCCAGCAGTTTCGACAGGAGCTCACCCCTCCACTTT
CASSFDRSSPLHF
>.|TRBV6-5|TRBJ2-7|.
TGTGCCAGCAGTTACGCCGGGCCGACATCCTACGAGCAGTACTTC
CASSYAGPTSYEQYF
>.|TRBV9|TRBJ2-3|.
TGTGCCAGCAGCGTAGACTTAACAGATACGCAGTATTTT
CASSVDLTDTQYF
>.|TRBV1|TRBJ2-6|.
TGCACCAGCAGTTATCTTGGTTTGTGCACAAAGGCCAACGTCCTGACTTTC
CTSSYLGLCTKANVLTF
>.|TRBV30|TRBJ2-7|.
TGTGCCTGGGGAGGGACCCTCTACGAGCAGTACTTC
CAWGGTLYEQYF
>.|TRBV5-6|TRBJ1-4|.
TGTGCCAGCAGCTTAGTGGGGTCTAATGAAAAACTGTTTTTT
CASSLVGSNEKLFF
>.|TRBV2|TRBJ2-3|.
TGTGCCAGCAGTGAAGCGACCCCCATGGATACGCAGTATTTT
CASSEATPMDTQYF
>.|TRBV5-8|TRBJ2-3|few
TGTGCCAGCAGTAGATTCCCCGGGACGCATACGCAGTATTTT
CASSRFPGTHTQYF
>.|TRBV10-3|TRBJ2-7|once
TGTGCCATCAGTTCAGAGCGTCCGGGTGAGCAGTACTTC
CAISSERPGEQYF
>.|TRBV28|TRBJ2-1|few
TGTGCCAGCAGTCACCTTATCAATGAGCAGTTCTTC
CASSHLINEQFF
>.|TRBV7-9|TRBJ2-1|.
TGTGCCAGCAGCGGACAGAGTGAAAATGAGCAGTTCTTC
CASSGQSENEQFF
>.|TRBV4-2|TRBJ2-3|once
TGTGCCAGCAGCCAAGCTCTCCTATCGGACACAGATACGCAGTATTTT
CASSQALLSDTDTQYF
>.|TRBV5-4|TRBJ1-2|few
TGTGCCAGCAGCTTAGGGGGAGCCCCTGGCTACACCTTC
CASSLGGAPGYTF
>.|TRBV7-3|TRBJ2-1|.
TGTGCCAGCAGCTTAGGCCCTACACGAGGGACTGAGCAGTTCTTC
CASSLGPTRGTEQFF
>TRBD2|TRBV5-1|TRBJ2-2|once
TGCGCCAGCAGTCGAGCGGGATCCACCGGGGAGCTGTTTTTT
CASSRAGSTGELFF
>.|TRBV2|TRBJ2-2|once
TGTGCCAGCCGGGTCTGGGGCACCGGGGAGCTGTTTTTT
CASRVWGTGELFF
>TRBD1|TRBV2|TRBJ1-5|.
TGTGCCAGCAGTGGGACAGGGGACCAGCCCCAGCATTTT
CASSGTGDQPQHF
>.|TRBV15|TRBJ1-3|.
TGTGCCACCAGCAGAGTTTTTACAGGGCGCCCATCTGGAAACACCATATATTTT
CATSRVFTGRPSGNTIYF
>TRBD2|TRBV27|TRBJ2-1|.
TGTGCCAGCAGACAAACTAGCGGGTGGAGTAAAAATGAGCAGTTCTTC
CASRQTSGWSKNEQFF
>.|TRBV7-3|TRBJ2-2|.
TGTGCCAGCAGCCCGAGAGTAGGGAACACCGGGGAGCTGTTTTTT
CASSPRVGNTGELFF
>.|TRBV5-1|TRBJ2-7|few
TGCGCCAGCAGCTTGAGCCCTCAAGTCTACGAGCAGTACTTC
CASSLSPQVYEQYF
>TRBD2|TRBV15|TRBJ2-1|.
TGTGCCACCAGCAGAGATCGGACTAGCGGGAGCCCCACTTACAATGAGCAGTTCTTC
CATSRDRTSGSPTYNEQFF